This T cell receptor (beta chain) originates from a study of tumor and adjacent non-tumor tissue in lung cancer. A modified ARM-PCR protocol with three rounds of nested PCR amplified TCRbeta. A single record per CDR3 protein comes from TCRdb applying MiXCR to the multiplex PCR reads. The sample has 220,000 or so distinct CDR3 sequences, around 71% seen once; the top ten hold roughly a quarter. No cell sorting was done before RNA was extracted from the tissue. The CDR3 spans 13 residues. Germline CDR1 is SGHTA and CDR2 is FQGTGA. Trimming removed 6 bases from V and 4 bases from J, with 12 bases in between.

This TCR was sampled from a man in his 60s with non-small cell lung cancer. This chain links TRBV7-3 with TRBJ1-1, with unresolved D. The sample taken for sequencing was lung tumor tissue. The CDR3 bases are TGTGCCAGCAGGCGGGAGGTGGCCACTGAAGCTTTCTTT. It translates to CASRREVATEAFF. The complete variable domain, with remaining parts taken from reference TRBV7-3 and TRBJ1-1, reads GAGVSQTPSNKVTEKGKYVELRCDPISGHTALYWYRQSLGQGPEFLIYFQGTGAADDSGLPNDRFFAVRPEGSVSTLKIQRTERGDSAVYLCASRREVATEAFFGQGTRLTVV.